The 20 T cell receptor beta chains in this list originate from one sample, sequenced in a study of blood T cell repertoires in COVID-19. Profiling relied on immunoSEQ multiplex PCR, and the TCRdb table lists in-frame clones only, not all of them. The repertoire includes 150,000 to 200,000 clones, roughly 90% of them detected once, and approximately 0.77% sits in the top ten. Sequenced input: PBMCs or T cells enriched from blood (not recorded which). Source of these receptors: a young woman who had recovered from COVID-19.

This CDR3 reads CATSGLNRAGGDEQFF. The CDR3 DNA reads TGTGCCACCAGCGGGCTTAACCGGGCCGGGGGGGATGAGCAGTTCTTC. V is TRBV15 and J is TRBJ2-1, with 8 bases identical to TRBD2. V gave up 5 bases and J gave up 8 bases; unmatched junction bases: 14. CDR1 LNHNV and CDR2 YYDKDF come from the germline V gene (reference sequence). The CDR3 totals 16 residues.

V usage is TRBV6-1 and J usage is TRBJ1-4; D is unresolved. V was trimmed by 0 bases and J by 0 bases, leaving 5 bases between them. In germline, CDR1 is MNHNS, CDR2 SASEGT. The CDR3 has 15 residues. CDR3 nucleotide sequence: TGTGCCAGCAGTGAAGCAACAGCAACTAATGAAAAACTGTTTTTT. Translation gives CASSEATATNEKLFF.

The chain couples TRBV4-1 to TRBJ2-2; 8 nucleotides align to TRBD1. The trim removed 4 bases at V and 7 bases at J, leaving 5 bases unmatched. This CDR3 is 14 amino acids long. Germline CDR1 reads MGHRA; CDR2 reads YSYEKL. The CDR3 protein is CASSRTGFSGELFF. As DNA, the CDR3 is TGCGCCAGCAGCCGGACAGGGTTCAGCGGGGAGCTGTTTTTT.

The chain has TRBV18 and TRBJ2-1; TRBD1 agrees at 7 bases. The CDR3 spans 14 residues. Germline assignment: CDR1 KGHSH and CDR2 LQKENI. Trimming removed 1 base from V and 9 bases from J; junction bases left unmatched: 6. CDR3 nucleotide sequence: TGTGCCAGCTCACCACTAAAGACAGGGCCTGAGCAGTTCTTC. Protein sequence: CASSPLKTGPEQFF.

The chain employs TRBV9 and TRBJ2-7; D is possibly TRBD2 (5 bases). The CDR3 covers 15 residues. V was cut by 4 bases and J by 2 bases, with 16 bases left in between. Germline V gene sequence: CDR1 SGDLS, CDR2 YYNGEE. The CDR3: CASSPLGSATYEQYF. CDR3 nucleotides: TGTGCCAGCAGCCCCCTGGGGAGCGCAACCTACGAGCAGTACTTC.

This clone has a single count. This chain joins TRBV19 and TRBJ2-7; TRBD2 is a possible D gene (5 bases). The CDR3 extends over 14 amino acids. Trimming stripped 5 bases from V and 2 bases from J, with 13 bases between. CDR1 LNHDA and CDR2 SQIVND come from the germline V gene (reference sequence). DNA of the CDR3: TGTGCCAGTAGTCCGAGGACGGGAACCTACGAGCAGTACTTC. This sequence encodes CASSPRTGTYEQYF. The full variable domain, completed using reference TRBV19 and TRBJ2-7, is DGGITQSPKYLFRKEGQNVTLSCEQNLNHDAMYWYRQDPGQGLRLIYYSQIVNDFQKGDIAEGYSVSREKKESFPLTVTSAQKNPTAFYLCASSPRTGTYEQYFGPGTRLTVT.

The chain recombines TRBV11-1 with TRBJ1-2; TRBD1 agrees at 7 bases. From germline, CDR1 is SGHAT and CDR2 FQDESV (reference sequence). Unmatched junction bases numbered 4, after V lost 5 bases and J lost 7 bases. The CDR3 has 12 residues. The CDR3 loop reads CASSRRGSGYTF. The CDR3 DNA sequence: TGTGCCAGCAGCCGCAGGGGGAGTGGCTACACCTTC.

For this clone: Additional DNA sequences in this sample encode the identical CDR3. The chain joins TRBV15 to TRBJ1-6, with TRBD1 identical over 7 bases. V was clipped by 0 bases and J by 6 bases; unmatched bases: 2. Germline-derived CDR1 and CDR2 are LNHNV and YYDKDF (reference sequence). This CDR3 contains 15 residues. The CDR3 nucleotides are TGTGCCACCAGCAGAGACAGGGGGTCTAATTCACCCCTCCACTTT. Its protein product is CATSRDRGSNSPLHF.

The chain employs TRBV9 and TRBJ1-1; the match to TRBD1 covers 10 bases. The CDR3 covers 14 residues. Germline-derived CDR1 and CDR2 are SGDLS and YYNGEE. J was trimmed by 3 bases and V by 4 bases; bases with no gene match: 3. As DNA, the CDR3 is TGTGCCAGCAGCTACGGGACAGGGGACACTGAAGCTTTCTTT. As protein: CASSYGTGDTEAFF.

This chain connects TRBV30 to TRBJ2-2; 10 bases are a match to TRBD2. The V segment lost 1 base and the J segment 8 bases; nucleotides outside the gene matches: 4. CDR3 length: 14 residues. Germline CDR1 GTSNPN, CDR2 SVGIG (reference sequence). The CDR3 DNA reads as TGTGCCTGGAGTGCCCTAGCGGGAGTTGGGGAGCTGTTTTTT. This sequence encodes CAWSALAGVGELFF. Variable domain in full (rest from reference TRBV30 and TRBJ2-2): SQTIHQWPATLVQPVGSPLSLECTVEGTSNPNLYWYRQAAGRGLQLLFYSVGIGQISSEVPQNLSASRPQDRQFILSSKKLLLSDSGFYLCAWSALAGVGELFFGEGSRLTVL.

The chain joins TRBV27 to TRBJ2-7; 7 nucleotides agree with TRBD1. CDR1 is MNHEY, CDR2 SMNVEV, per germline (reference sequence). The CDR3 contains 14 residues. The junction had 13 bases not matched to a gene; V was cut back by 6 bases and J by 8 bases. CDR3 sequence reads: CASSPPTGPPQQYF. In DNA form, the CDR3 reads TGTGCCAGCAGCCCCCCGACAGGGCCCCCTCAGCAGTACTTC.

CDR3 sequence: CASSPTKSGSYEQYF. As DNA, the CDR3 is TGCGCCAGCAGCCCAACTAAGAGCGGGTCATACGAGCAGTACTTC. V is TRBV5-1 and J is TRBJ2-7; weak D call: TRBD2 (6 bases). CDR1 is SGHRS, CDR2 YFSETQ, per germline. V shed 4 bases and J shed 4 bases, with 18 bases lying between them. The CDR3 loop spans 15 amino acids.

The V call is TRBV5-1, the J call TRBJ2-7, with 8 bases that match TRBD2. The CDR3 length is 15 residues. The J segment lost 2 bases and the V segment lost 3 bases, leaving 7 bases of the junction unmatched. The germline gives CDR1 SGHRS, CDR2 YFSETQ. CDR3 protein: CASSSLSGSAYEQYF. The CDR3 DNA reads as TGCGCCAGCAGCTCCTTGAGCGGGAGTGCCTACGAGCAGTACTTC.

CDR3 DNA sequence: TGCGCCACGCACAGGGCGGAGAACTATGGCTACACCTTC. Translated: CATHRAENYGYTF. The V and J genes are TRBV10-2 and TRBJ1-2, with D maybe TRBD1 (6 bases). The CDR3 length is 13 residues. V lost 10 bases to trimming and J lost 2 bases, with 14 bases between them. Germline V lookup: CDR1 WSHSY, CDR2 SAAADI.

Details on this clone: A read error may produce the germline difference seen at one junction end. The V and J genes are TRBV15 and TRBJ1-4; D uncertain. The germline V gene encodes CDR1 LNHNV and CDR2 YYDKDF (reference sequence). CDR3 length equals 11 residues. Here the CDR3 DNA reads TGTGCCACCAGCAGAGATGGTACAGCTCGATTT. It translates to CATSRDGTARF.

This sequence joins TRBV28 and TRBJ2-2; tentative D call: TRBD1 (5 bases). Deletions cut 7 bases from V and 6 bases from J, with 15 bases between. The CDR3 loop spans 14 amino acids. The germline V gene has CDR1 MDHEN and CDR2 SYDVKM. Here the CDR3 reads CASIQGLAAGELFF. DNA for the CDR3: TGTGCCAGCATCCAGGGTCTGGCGGCCGGGGAGCTGTTTTTT.

This chain connects TRBV5-1 to TRBJ2-5; D is perhaps TRBD2 (6 bases). The germline gives CDR1 SGHRS, CDR2 YFSETQ. The CDR3 is 14 residues long. V was cut by 4 bases and J by 2 bases, with 12 bases left in between. The CDR3 nucleotides are TGCGCCAGCAGCGCGGGGCTCGCACAAGAGACCCAGTACTTC. Its translation: CASSAGLAQETQYF.

The chain carries TRBV19 and TRBJ2-5; 12 positions agree with TRBD2. The CDR3 is 15 residues long. In germline, CDR1 is LNHDA, CDR2 SQIVND (reference sequence). V lost 5 bases, J lost 6 bases, and 7 bases stayed unmatched. The CDR3 protein is CASSARTSGEQTQYF. CDR3 coding DNA: TGTGCCAGTAGTGCCCGGACTAGCGGGGAGCAGACCCAGTACTTC.

As to this clone: A much bigger clone sits one base away, suggesting this may be a read error. The chain has TRBV7-9 and TRBJ2-7; the match to TRBD2 covers 10 bases. CDR3 length: 15 amino acids. Germline values: CDR1 SEHNR, CDR2 FQNEAQ (reference sequence). The J segment lost 2 bases and the V segment lost 5 bases, leaving 6 bases of the junction unmatched. The CDR3 DNA sequence: TGTGCCAGCAGCCCCAGGACTAGCGGTACCTACGAGCAGTACTTC. This translates into CASSPRTSGTYEQYF.

The chain has TRBV7-9 and TRBJ2-1, with D possibly TRBD2 on 5 matching bases. This CDR3 is 17 amino acids long. Germline V lookup: CDR1 SEHNR, CDR2 FQNEAQ (reference sequence). Trimming shortened V by 5 bases and J by 0 bases, and 17 bases separated the two germline ends. As DNA, the CDR3 is TGTGCCAGCAGCCCGGGGTGGAGCCCGAGCTCCTACAATGAGCAGTTCTTC. Encoded protein: CASSPGWSPSSYNEQFF.